This T cell receptor (beta chain) derives from a study of spatial heterogeneity in lung cancer. TCRdb reprocessed the 5' RACE reads via MiXCR and lists one record per CDR3 protein. Of around 92,000 distinct CDR3 sequences listed, 9.5% to 15% are singletons. Time point denoted: sample taken at primary tumor resection. Frozen PBMC, nontumor lung or tumor provided whole RNA, which was sequenced unsorted. The source material was PBMCs, sampled at surgery. The source of this sequence is a male donor with early-stage non-small cell lung cancer.

The CDR3, as DNA: TGCGCCAGCAGCCAACTAACTACAGGGGGCGCAGGCTATGGCTACACCTTC. Translated, it gives CASSQLTTGGAGYGYTF. The chain carries TRBV4-3 and TRBJ1-2; 9 bases line up with TRBD1. The trim removed 2 bases at V and 4 bases at J, leaving 11 bases unmatched. Germline CDR1 LGHNA, CDR2 YSLEER. This CDR3 has 17 amino acids.